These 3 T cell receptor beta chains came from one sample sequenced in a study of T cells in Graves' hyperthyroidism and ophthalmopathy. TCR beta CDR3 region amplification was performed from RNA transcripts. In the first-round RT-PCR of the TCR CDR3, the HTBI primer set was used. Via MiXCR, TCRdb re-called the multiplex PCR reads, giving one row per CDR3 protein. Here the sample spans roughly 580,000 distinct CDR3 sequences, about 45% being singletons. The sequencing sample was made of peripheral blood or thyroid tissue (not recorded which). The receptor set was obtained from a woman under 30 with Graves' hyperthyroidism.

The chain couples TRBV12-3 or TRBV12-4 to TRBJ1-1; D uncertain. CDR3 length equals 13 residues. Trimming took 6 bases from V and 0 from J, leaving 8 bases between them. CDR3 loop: CASRTLMNTEAFF. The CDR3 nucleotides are TGTGCCAGCAGAACACTTATGAACACTGAAGCTTTCTTT.

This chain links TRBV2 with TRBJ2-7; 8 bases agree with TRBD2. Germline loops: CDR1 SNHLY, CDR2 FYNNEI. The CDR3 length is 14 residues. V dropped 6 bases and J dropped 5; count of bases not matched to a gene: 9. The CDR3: CASRISGGANEQYF. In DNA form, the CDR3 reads TGTGCCAGCAGGATAAGCGGGGGTGCCAACGAGCAGTACTTC.

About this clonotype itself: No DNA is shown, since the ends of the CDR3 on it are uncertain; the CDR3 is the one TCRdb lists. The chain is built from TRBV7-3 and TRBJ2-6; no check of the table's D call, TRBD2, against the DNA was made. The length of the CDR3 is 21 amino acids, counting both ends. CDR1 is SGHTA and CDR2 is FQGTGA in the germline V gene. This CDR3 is CASSLTGSPLHFGNGANVLTF.